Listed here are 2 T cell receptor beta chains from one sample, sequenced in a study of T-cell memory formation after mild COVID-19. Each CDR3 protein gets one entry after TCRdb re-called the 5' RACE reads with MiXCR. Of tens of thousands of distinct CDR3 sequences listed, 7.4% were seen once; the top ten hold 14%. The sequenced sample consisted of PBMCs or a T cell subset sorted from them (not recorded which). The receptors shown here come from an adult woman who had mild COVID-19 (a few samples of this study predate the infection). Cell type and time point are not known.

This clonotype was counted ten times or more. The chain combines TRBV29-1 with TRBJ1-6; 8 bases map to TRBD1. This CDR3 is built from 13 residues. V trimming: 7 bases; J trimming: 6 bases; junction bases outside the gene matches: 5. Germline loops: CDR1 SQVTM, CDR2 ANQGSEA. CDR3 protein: CSARTGLNSPLHF. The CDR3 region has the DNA TGCAGCGCCAGGACAGGGCTTAATTCACCCCTCCACTTT.

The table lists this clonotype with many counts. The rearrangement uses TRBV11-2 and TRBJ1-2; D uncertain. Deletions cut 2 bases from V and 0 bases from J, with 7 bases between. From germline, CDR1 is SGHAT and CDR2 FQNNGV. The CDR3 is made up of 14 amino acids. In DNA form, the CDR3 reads TGTGCCAGCAGCTTAACCAGGACTAACTATGGCTACACCTTC. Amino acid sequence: CASSLTRTNYGYTF.